Listed below are T cell receptor beta chains from one sample, sequenced in a study of shared clonotypes between healthy human individuals. The protocol was immunoSEQ multiplex PCR, while the TCRdb copy is restricted to in-frame clones and leaves out a portion. This repertoire shows around 2,000,000 clones, roughly 94% found once; its top ten account for 0.1% to 0.15%. Sequencing was done on a sample of naive CD4+ T cells sorted from blood. These receptors all stem from a man younger than 35 in good health. Each CDR3 is given without its conserved first and last residue. Each record gives: D gene, V gene, J gene, CDR3 protein. A D gene is named only where the DNA matches it firmly.

>.|TRBV5-1|TRBJ1-4
ASSPLSGTPNEKLF
>.|TRBV27|TRBJ1-2
ASSLWYGLSEGYT
>.|TRBV9|TRBJ1-6
ASSERGGVGYNSPLH
>TRBD1|TRBV4-2|TRBJ2-3
ASSQDRGQLGTDTQY
>.|TRBV11-3|TRBJ1-5
ASSYRRNSNQPQH
>TRBD1|TRBV19|TRBJ1-1
ASSYRGTEAF
>.|TRBV27|TRBJ2-3
ASSWELGGPGTQY
>.|TRBV11-2|TRBJ2-5
ASSLGHVGETQY
>TRBD1|TRBV27|TRBJ1-5
ASSLSLGQGGSSNQPQH
>TRBD1|TRBV6-6|TRBJ2-4
ASSYGGGQGGHIQY
>.|TRBV5-6|TRBJ1-5
ASSSDNQPQH
>.|TRBV2|TRBJ2-7
ASKVNSYEQY
>.|TRBV6-5|TRBJ1-5
ASSWTRDQPQH
>.|TRBV5-1|TRBJ2-2
ASSWDGAAGELF
>TRBD2|TRBV4-2|TRBJ2-1
ASSHYSGTYNEQF
>.|TRBV5-1|TRBJ2-7
ASSLRPARSSYEQY
>TRBD2|TRBV12-5|TRBJ2-7
ASGRKGLAIYEQY
>.|TRBV5-1|TRBJ2-5
ASSSLLQETQY
>TRBD2|TRBV14|TRBJ2-2
ASSPGLATRGGWTGELF
>.|TRBV5-1|TRBJ1-1
ASRTGAGTEAF
>.|TRBV11-2|TRBJ2-7
ASSPTSFGLFSYEQY
>.|TRBV27|TRBJ1-6
ASSLMLNSPLH
>TRBD2|TRBV10-3|TRBJ2-1
AISGSSGSYEQF
>.|TRBV5-4|TRBJ1-2
ASNFGQINYGYT
>.|TRBV7-9|TRBJ1-1
ASLDDWLNTEAF
>.|TRBV6-1|TRBJ1-4
ASSLRGNEKLF
>TRBD2|TRBV5-1|TRBJ2-1
ASSEAGVGNEQF
>.|TRBV9|TRBJ2-5
ASSTRDPAKTQY
>.|TRBV5-4|TRBJ2-3
ASSFKAGGGTDTQY
>TRBD1|TRBV25-1|TRBJ1-3
ASRDRGSGNTIY
>.|TRBV30|TRBJ2-5
AWSPGFQETQY
>.|TRBV11-2|TRBJ1-5
ASSPGYNQPQH
>.|TRBV2|TRBJ2-6
ASQPGSDISGANVLT
>TRBD1|TRBV5-1|TRBJ1-5
ASSSTGESNQPQH
>.|TRBV19|TRBJ1-3
ASSTELGTTGNTIY
>TRBD2|TRBV13|TRBJ2-1
ASSDAGGREF
>TRBD1|TRBV4-3|TRBJ2-3
ASSQAGTGSDTQY
>.|TRBV10-3|TRBJ2-5
AISEGETQY
>TRBD1|TRBV2|TRBJ2-2
ASSRDRGSNTGELF
>.|TRBV2|TRBJ1-2
ASSVRAETNYGYT
>.|TRBV30|TRBJ2-7
AWSVRGRSSYEQY
>TRBD2|TRBV2|TRBJ2-3
ASRTASGTDTQY
>.|TRBV7-9|TRBJ1-1
ASSLREDTEAF
>.|TRBV7-9|TRBJ2-7
ASSPKIRDNYEQY
>TRBD1|TRBV6-5|TRBJ2-7
ASSYSGQGVYEQY
>.|TRBV7-2|TRBJ1-2
ASSQGMGAGGYT
>.|TRBV18|TRBJ2-2
ASSPREVVSGELF
>.|TRBV7-6|TRBJ2-5
ASSSWQETQY
>TRBD1|TRBV7-3|TRBJ1-2
ASSLRGTGEPSGYT
>.|TRBV5-1|TRBJ2-7
ASSSQGPSSYEQY
>TRBD1|TRBV5-1|TRBJ2-7
ASSLEGQGFGEQY
>TRBD1|TRBV18|TRBJ2-7
ASSSQGALSYEQY
>.|TRBV5-6|TRBJ1-1
ASSLVGELHTEAF
>TRBD1|TRBV4-1|TRBJ2-7
ASSQFGTGDGGEQY
>TRBD2|TRBV7-9|TRBJ2-3
ASSLASSGISTDTQY